Listed below are T cell receptor beta chains from one sample, sequenced in a study of breast tumors, draining lymph nodes, adjacent tissues. TCRdb fed the multiplex PCR reads into MiXCR, producing one record per CDR3 protein. The sample lists approximately 12,000 distinct CDR3 sequences; 45% to 50% were seen once. Material for sequencing was tumor-adjacent breast tissue. The receptor source for this set is a female donor with breast cancer. Some clones in this sample may be carry-over from other donors' samples. Both conserved end residues are part of each CDR3. A D gene is named only where the DNA matches it firmly. Where a row states a size, it is once, few, many or the class of an expanded clone; other rows omit it.

v_gene	d_gene	j_gene	abundance	CDR3nt	CDR3aa
TRBV18	-	TRBJ2-3	many	TGTGCCAGCTCACCTATTCGGTCCACAGATACGCAGTATTTT	CASSPIRSTDTQYF
TRBV7-5	-	TRBJ2-7	-	-	CISVPAAYRTEKISYEQYF
TRBV5-1	TRBD1	TRBJ2-5	-	TGCGCCAGCAGCGCCGGGACAGGGCGTGAGACCCAGTACTTC	CASSAGTGRETQYF
TRBV25-1	TRBD1	TRBJ2-5	-	TGTGCCAGCAGTTCCCCCGGGAAGGGGGCGTTCCAAGAGACCCAGTACTTC	CASSSPGKGAFQETQYF
TRBV5-1	-	TRBJ2-7	many	TGCGCCAGCAGCTTGTACGGGGGTCGACAGAACTACGAGCAGTACTTC	CASSLYGGRQNYEQYF
TRBV20-1	-	TRBJ1-4	few	TGCAGTGCTCCCGGGACTGGTAGTGAAAAACTGTTTTTT	CSAPGTGSEKLFF
TRBV20-1	-	TRBJ2-7	medium-sized	TGCAGTGCTAAAGGACAGACTGCCTACGAGCAGTACTTC	CSAKGQTAYEQYF
TRBV11-3	-	TRBJ2-3	-	TGTGCCAGCATCCCGGCTAGGAGGGAGCCAGATACGCAGTATTTT	CASIPARREPDTQYF
TRBV6-2/TRBV6-3	TRBD1	TRBJ1-3	-	TGTGCCAGCAGTTACTCCGGCGGGACAGCGATAGACACCATATATTTT	CASSYSGGTAIDTIYF
TRBV14	-	TRBJ2-1	-	TGTGCCAGCAGCCAAGATCTTGGACAGCGGGGCTACAATGAGCAGTTCTTC	CASSQDLGQRGYNEQFF
TRBV20-1	TRBD2	TRBJ2-5	-	TGCAGTGCTTCGCTAGCGGGGGCAGAGACCCAGTACTTC	CSASLAGAETQYF
TRBV14	TRBD2	TRBJ2-1	medium-sized	TGTGCCAGCAGCCCTCCCCGGACTAGCGGAGGGGCCTTTGAGCAGTTCTTC	CASSPPRTSGGAFEQFF
TRBV18	TRBD1	TRBJ2-1	-	TGTGCCAGCTCACCTGCGAGGGACAGCTCCTACAATGAGCAGTTCTTC	CASSPARDSSYNEQFF
TRBV11-2	-	TRBJ2-7	many	TGTGCCAGCAGCTCCCCACGGACGGAGTCCTACGAGCAGTACTTC	CASSSPRTESYEQYF
TRBV20-1	TRBD1	TRBJ2-7	medium-sized	TGCAGTGCTAGAAGGCCCAGGGGGTGGGAGCAGTACTTC	CSARRPRGWEQYF
TRBV11-2	TRBD1	TRBJ1-2	medium-sized	TGTGCCAGCAGCTTAGATTGGACAGGGGATAACTATGGCTACACCTTC	CASSLDWTGDNYGYTF
TRBV20-1	-	TRBJ2-7	-	TGCAGTGCTAGCCTCTCCGGCCACGAGCAGTACTTC	CSASLSGHEQYF
TRBV2	-	TRBJ1-3	-	TGTGCCAGGACTAGGGGCGACTCTGGAAACACCATATATTTT	CARTRGDSGNTIYF
TRBV12-3/TRBV12-4	-	TRBJ2-7	many	TGTGCCAGCAGTTCGACAACCACCTTAGAGCAGTACTTC	CASSSTTTLEQYF
TRBV7-9	-	TRBJ2-7	-	TGTGCCAGCAGCTTGGGTTCGAAGGAAGCGGACGAGCAGTACTTC	CASSLGSKEADEQYF
TRBV5-1	-	TRBJ2-2	-	TGCGCCAGCAGTGTTGGGACCGGGGAGCTGTTTTTT	CASSVGTGELFF
TRBV5-1	TRBD2	TRBJ2-1	-	TGCGCCAGCAGCTTGGGTACTAGCGGGAGGGCCTGGGGGGAGCAGTTCTTC	CASSLGTSGRAWGEQFF
TRBV4-2	-	TRBJ2-3	medium-sized	TGTGCCAGCACCCTCGATTTGGGCACAGATACGCAGTATTTT	CASTLDLGTDTQYF
TRBV10-3	-	TRBJ2-7	-	TGTGCCATCAGTGGACAGGTAGAGGGGAACTACGAGCAGTACTTC	CAISGQVEGNYEQYF
TRBV6-5	-	TRBJ1-4	many	TGTGCCAGCATTCCACCCCGAGTGGAAAAACTGTTTTTT	CASIPPRVEKLFF
TRBV9	TRBD1	TRBJ2-1	-	TGTGCCAGCACTCCAGGGGGCAGCGAGCAGTTCTTC	CASTPGGSEQFF
TRBV19	TRBD2	TRBJ2-7	medium-sized	TGTGCCAGTAGCGAGCGGGGGTGGAGGTACGAGCAGTACTTC	CASSERGWRYEQYF
TRBV12-3/TRBV12-4	TRBD1	TRBJ2-2	-	TGTGCCAGCAGTCCCCAGGACAGGCCCACCGGGGAGCTGTTTTTT	CASSPQDRPTGELFF
TRBV7-2	-	TRBJ2-4	many	TGTGCCAGCAGCTTAATTAACTGGGGTGGGACACAGCTAGCCAAAAACATTCAGTACTTC	CASSLINWGGTQLAKNIQYF
TRBV5-1	TRBD1	TRBJ2-1	-	TGCGCCAGCAGCTTGGCCGGTACAGGGGGTTTCAACAATGAGCAGTTCTTC	CASSLAGTGGFNNEQFF
TRBV4-3	-	TRBJ2-5	many	TGCGCCAGCAGCCAAGTCCACCGGGAGACCCAGTACTTC	CASSQVHRETQYF
TRBV20-1	-	TRBJ1-6	few	TGCAGTGCTAGAACCCGGGGTAGGAGCTCCTATAATTCACCCCTCCACTTT	CSARTRGRSSYNSPLHF
TRBV7-9	-	TRBJ1-3	-	TGTGCCAGCAGCTTAGGGGTTGGGGTCTACTCTGGAAACACCATATATTTT	CASSLGVGVYSGNTIYF
TRBV4-1	-	TRBJ1-6	-	TGCGCCAGCAGCCAAGTCCCCAGGGTGGGTTCACCCCTCCACTTT	CASSQVPRVGSPLHF
TRBV29-1	TRBD2	TRBJ2-1	-	TGCAGCGTTGAGGGCGGGAGAGGGTTCTCCTACAATGAGCAGTTCTTC	CSVEGGRGFSYNEQFF
TRBV10-1	TRBD1	TRBJ2-2	many	TGCGCCAGCAGCCACCGGGACAGGGGGAACACCGGGGAGCTGTTTTTT	CASSHRDRGNTGELFF
TRBV30	-	TRBJ2-1	once	TGTGCCTGGAGTGTACTAGCTGGTAGTGAGCAGTTCTTC	CAWSVLAGSEQFF
TRBV20-1	TRBD2	TRBJ2-1	many	TGCAGTGCTAGAGATCGGACTAGCTCTCTCAATGAGCAGTTCTTC	CSARDRTSSLNEQFF
TRBV11-3	TRBD2	TRBJ2-7	medium-sized	TGTGCCAGCAGCCACGGGGGGAGCGGGAACTACGAGCAGTACTTC	CASSHGGSGNYEQYF
TRBV15	-	TRBJ2-5	-	TGTGCCACCAGCAGAGGGCAAGAGACCCAGTACTTC	CATSRGQETQYF
TRBV20-1	TRBD1	TRBJ1-6	-	TGCAGTGCTAGAGAAACCGGACAGGGTAATTCACCCCTCCACTTT	CSARETGQGNSPLHF
TRBV11-2	-	TRBJ1-2	once	TGTGCCAGCAGCCGGACACTGACGGAGCCCTATGGCTACACCTTC	CASSRTLTEPYGYTF
TRBV11-3	-	TRBJ2-3	medium-sized	TGTGCCAGCAGCTTAGGTACGACCACAGATACGCAGTATTTT	CASSLGTTTDTQYF
TRBV5-5	TRBD1	TRBJ2-2	-	TGTGCCAGCAGCTCACAGGGGGCGAACACCGGGGAGCTGTTTTTT	CASSSQGANTGELFF
TRBV6-5	TRBD1	TRBJ2-5	many	TGTGCCAGCAGTTACGGGACAGGAAGAGCGGAGACCCAGTACTTC	CASSYGTGRAETQYF